Listed below are T cell receptor beta chains from one sample, sequenced in a study of blood T cell repertoires in COVID-19. Method: immunoSEQ multiplex PCR; TCRdb's copy keeps in-frame clones and lacks some. Of 400,000 to 550,000 clones listed, approximately 90% are singletons. Sequenced input: peripheral blood. The receptor set was obtained from a young woman with acute or convalescent COVID-19. Each CDR3 is given without its conserved first and last residue.

CDR3aa: AWSRGAVSYNEQF
v_gene: TRBV30

CDR3aa: ASSFSRGNGYT
v_gene: TRBV27

CDR3aa: SASMSNEQF
v_gene: TRBV20-1

CDR3aa: ASSSNLNSPLH
v_gene: TRBV28

CDR3aa: ASSPPWGREQF
v_gene: TRBV11-3

CDR3aa: ASTRLAGGLDTQY
v_gene: TRBV5-1

CDR3aa: ASRPTGTGNTIY
v_gene: TRBV2

CDR3aa: SDHQGNYGYT
v_gene: TRBV29-1

CDR3aa: AISESVGGGFVGNGELF
v_gene: TRBV10-3

CDR3aa: AISETVGEQY
v_gene: TRBV10-3

CDR3aa: ASSLVPHPLSQF
v_gene: TRBV7-2

CDR3aa: ASSVASQGVYAEAF
v_gene: TRBV9

CDR3aa: ASRGTGQAF
v_gene: TRBV3-1/TRBV3-2

CDR3aa: ATSDITGGPDTQY
v_gene: TRBV24-1

CDR3aa: ASSLDSGGLEQY
v_gene: TRBV9

CDR3aa: ASSLGGGKDTQY
v_gene: TRBV7-3

CDR3aa: ATSDTIGTGLDTQY
v_gene: TRBV24-1